These T cell receptor beta chains were read from a single sample in a study of blood T cell repertoires in COVID-19. Repertoires were generated with immunoSEQ multiplex PCR, while TCRdb's copy carries only in-frame clones and drops some. The sample consists of 65,000 to 80,000 clones, about nine tenths of them appearing once. Sequencing was done on a sample of peripheral blood. The receptors derive from a human donor in a cohort sampled during active COVID-19. Both conserved end residues are part of each CDR3. The D gene is left open where the match is weak. Rows give clone size only sometimes, using once, few, many, or a class for an expanded clone.

TRBV28	.	.	TRBJ2-1	TGTGCCAGCAGTCCAGGCTCAGGGTGGTCGATCGGTGAGCAGTTCTTC	CASSPGSGWSIGEQFF
TRBV4-3	.	.	TRBJ2-5	TGCGCCAGCAGCCCTAGCCTCCAAGAGACCCAGTACTTC	CASSPSLQETQYF
TRBV28	.	.	TRBJ1-5	TGTGCCAGCACGCCGGGTAATCAGCCCCAGCATTTT	CASTPGNQPQHF
TRBV3-1/TRBV3-2	TRBD2	.	TRBJ2-2	TGTGCCAGCAGCCAGGGAGGTGGTATCCTAGCGGGCGCCGGGGAGCTGTTTTTT	CASSQGGGILAGAGELFF
TRBV6-5	.	.	TRBJ2-2	TGTGCCAGCAGTTGGAGAGGAGGCACCGGGGAGCTGTTTTTT	CASSWRGGTGELFF
TRBV27	TRBD1	few	TRBJ1-5	TGTGCCAGCAGCTCCGGGACAGGGAAGAGGCCCCAGCATTTT	CASSSGTGKRPQHF
TRBV28	TRBD2	.	TRBJ2-7	TGTGCCAGCAGTTTGGGACTATACGAGCAGTACTTC	CASSLGLYEQYF
TRBV15	.	.	TRBJ1-1	TGTGCCACCAGCAGAGACCCTACTGAAGCTTTCTTT	CATSRDPTEAFF
TRBV24-1	TRBD2	few	TRBJ2-3	TGTGCCGTAGGGACTAGCGGGGCAACAGATACGCAGTATTTT	CAVGTSGATDTQYF
TRBV3-1/TRBV3-2	TRBD1	.	TRBJ2-2	TGTGCCAGCAGCCTGCGACAGGGGTACACCGGGGAGCTGTTTTTT	CASSLRQGYTGELFF
TRBV3-1/TRBV3-2	.	.	TRBJ2-1	TGTGCCAGCAGCTCTCGTTACAATGAGCAGTTCTTC	CASSSRYNEQFF
TRBV19	.	.	TRBJ1-2	TGTGCCAGTAGTATGCGTGGCGGAAAGGATGGCTACACCTTC	CASSMRGGKDGYTF
TRBV6-1	TRBD1	few	TRBJ2-7	TGTGCCAGCAGTGACAGGGGGTTAACCTACGAGCAGTACTTC	CASSDRGLTYEQYF
TRBV11-3	TRBD2	.	TRBJ2-1	TGTGCCAGCAGCCGAAACTCTCTAGCGGGAGCCCGCAATGAGCAGTTCTTC	CASSRNSLAGARNEQFF
TRBV5-8	.	.	TRBJ1-6	TGTGCCAGCAGCTTGGAACAGGGTAATTCACCCCTCCACTTT	CASSLEQGNSPLHF
TRBV29-1	TRBD1	.	TRBJ2-3	TGCAGCGGTGTAATGGGACAGGGTGGTACGCAGTATTTT	CSGVMGQGGTQYF
TRBV2	TRBD2	.	TRBJ2-3	TGTGCCAGCAGTGGGGCTAGCGGGAGGGCCGGTGCGCAGTATTTT	CASSGASGRAGAQYF
TRBV24-1	.	.	TRBJ2-5	TGTGCCACCAGTGATTCGGCAGGGGGGAGTTCGGAGACCCAGTACTTC	CATSDSAGGSSETQYF
TRBV6-5	.	.	TRBJ2-2	TGTGCCAGTCTAACGGTCCCAGGGGACACCGGGGAGCTGTTTTTT	CASLTVPGDTGELFF
TRBV7-2	.	.	TRBJ1-3	TGTGCCAGCAGCTTAGATCCCAGAAACACCATATATTTT	CASSLDPRNTIYF
TRBV6-4	TRBD1	.	TRBJ1-6	TGTGCCAGCAGTGAGAGGGACAGCGTCAATTCACCCCTCCACTTT	CASSERDSVNSPLHF
TRBV10-3	.	.	TRBJ2-3	TGTGCCATCACCGAGGGTACTACTAGCACAGATACGCAGTATTTT	CAITEGTTSTDTQYF
TRBV14	.	.	TRBJ1-2	TGTGCCAGCAGCCAAATGGCGGGGGAAAGAAGCGGCTACACCTTC	CASSQMAGERSGYTF
TRBV7-6	.	.	TRBJ2-1	TGTGCCAGCAGCTTAGGGGACTTCGATGAGCAGTTCTTC	CASSLGDFDEQFF
TRBV7-3	TRBD1	.	TRBJ2-3	TGTGCCAGCAGCCTCGGACAGGGCTTCACAGATACGCAGTATTTT	CASSLGQGFTDTQYF
TRBV5-1	TRBD1	.	TRBJ2-1	TGCGCCAGCAGCTTGGAGGGACAGGGGACCTACAATGAGCAGTTCTTC	CASSLEGQGTYNEQFF
TRBV7-2	.	once	TRBJ2-1	TGTGCCAGCAGCTGGGGCGGCTATGAGCAGTTCTTC	CASSWGGYEQFF
TRBV28	TRBD2	.	TRBJ2-2	TGTGCCAGCAGTTTAACGGGGGGAGACACCGGGGAGCTGTTTTTT	CASSLTGGDTGELFF
TRBV7-9	.	.	TRBJ2-1	TGTGCCAGCAGCTTAGCGGCGGTCGGACAGAACTCCTACAATGAGCAGTTCTTC	CASSLAAVGQNSYNEQFF